This entry describes one TCR beta chain. Its recognized antigen is unknown. Base qualities were left out, and no much larger clone turns up one base away. The data stem from a study of shared clonotypes between healthy human individuals (TCRdb year 2020). Study-level background: A couple of women and a few men aged 18 to 49 years were included in the cohort. Per donor, three plates each were used for CD4 naive and CD4 memory, two for CD8 naive, and one for CD8 memory. To estimate repertoire size and how much clonotypes are shared between individuals, the study performed deep sequencing of blood TCR repertoires from 4 to 6 healthy adults. To increase sequencing depth and limit assay-specific biases, TCR repertoire library preparation and sequencing were carried out by different laboratories using diverse techniques. Each donor's leukapheresis produced roughly between roughly 0.94 and 9.5 billion PBMCs.

Donors were healthy HIV-negative adults with no recently reported acute infections or vaccinations. All donors were Caucasian adults living in Nashville, Tennessee, USA. CD4+ T cells were enriched through magnetic negative selection, after which naive cells were positively selected on CD45RA and the remaining negative fraction served as the memory subset. Blood was obtained by leukapheresis, after which PBMCs were separated by Ficoll-Histopaque density gradient centrifugation and cryopreserved in liquid nitrogen vapor phase. Purity and quantity of every magnetically sorted T cell population were checked by analytical flow cytometry. From each sorted fraction, genomic DNA was isolated and quantified by UV absorbance on a Nanodrop 2000c. What the authors observed across the whole study: Clonotypes shared by all four sorted-subset donors showed higher generation probabilities than non-shared clonotypes. Estimated clonotype richness was generally larger for naive than for memory subsets. Because the study included a small number of donors, the genetic and exposure-history diversity represented was limited. Sharing across a few donors was observed for around 5% of naive CD4, over 3% of naive CD8, roughly 2.3% of memory CD4, and around 0.4% of memory CD8 clonotypes. Incomplete sequencing was indicated by rarefaction of sorted-subset datasets, despite the large sequencing depth. Based on pairwise subsampling, the degree of clonotype sharing among donors was expected to be affected by sequencing depth. Sampling was restricted to blood, and TCR repertoires in tissues likely differ from the TCR repertoires found in blood.

Using the deep immunoSEQ assay, multiplex PCR amplified TCR CDR3 regions from genomic DNA. Extracted genomic DNA from each cell subset was distributed evenly across all wells of several immunoSEQ 96-well plates, and each plate was treated as a replicate. Each replicate PCR for sorted subsets received approximately 200 ng genomic DNA, equal to about 30,000 T cell genomes. The purified libraries were quantified using a Qubit 3.0 fluorometer, sized with a Bioanalyzer 2100, and then quantified again using the KAPA Library Quantification kit. Every immunoSEQ 96-well plate was sequenced on a dedicated single-read 150-cycle Illumina NextSeq 550 flow cell. The paper's data handling went like this. Because the immunoSEQ output included only junctional sequences and no quality scores, the filtering could not be the same as the filtering used for full-length reads. To assign V/J genes and CDR3, sequences were annotated against IMGT germline references using PyIR, a Python wrapper for IgBLAST v1.9. Reads with weak V/J assignments (E-value above 1e-6), missing CDR3, stop codons, out-of-frame junctions, or ambiguous translated residues were removed. V3J clonotypes were defined as sequences sharing the same inferred V gene, J gene, and CDR3 amino acid sequence. The percentage overlap between two repertoires was calculated by dividing the number of shared unique clonotypes by the size of the smaller repertoire. Richness of each repertoire was evaluated using RTK rarefaction, the Chao1 estimator, and Recon v2.1 estimates of unobserved clonotypes. Generation probabilities were computed with OLGA for all TCRbeta clonotypes obtained by the gDNA method from several donors. TCRdb mirrors the immuneACCESS table, restricted to in-frame sequences. Some clones are absent from its copies; in checked studies, under half trace to an unresolved V gene, and the reason for the others is unknown. Clonal size and the V and J genes are those of that table, whereas D and trimming came from the DNA. The sample table holds approximately 2.4 million clones, of which nearly 97% were seen once. Around 0.13% of the sample lies in the top ten.

Material for sequencing was naive CD4+ T cells sorted from blood. The label giving this sample's cell subset or site can be read as: CD45RA+ positively selected. The source is a man younger than 35 in good health.

In nucleotide form, the sequence is TGCACCAGCAGCCAAGTAAGGGGTTGGGCCACTGAAGCTTTCTTT. This translates into CTSSQVRGWATEAFF. In this chain, TRBV1 is recombined with TRBJ1-1; the table assigns TRBD1, which was not confirmed against the DNA. TRBV1 is labeled a pseudogene. From its cysteine to its phenylalanine, the CDR3 spans 15 amino acids. The sequence is cut down to CDR3 DNA, 45 bases in frame from base 1.